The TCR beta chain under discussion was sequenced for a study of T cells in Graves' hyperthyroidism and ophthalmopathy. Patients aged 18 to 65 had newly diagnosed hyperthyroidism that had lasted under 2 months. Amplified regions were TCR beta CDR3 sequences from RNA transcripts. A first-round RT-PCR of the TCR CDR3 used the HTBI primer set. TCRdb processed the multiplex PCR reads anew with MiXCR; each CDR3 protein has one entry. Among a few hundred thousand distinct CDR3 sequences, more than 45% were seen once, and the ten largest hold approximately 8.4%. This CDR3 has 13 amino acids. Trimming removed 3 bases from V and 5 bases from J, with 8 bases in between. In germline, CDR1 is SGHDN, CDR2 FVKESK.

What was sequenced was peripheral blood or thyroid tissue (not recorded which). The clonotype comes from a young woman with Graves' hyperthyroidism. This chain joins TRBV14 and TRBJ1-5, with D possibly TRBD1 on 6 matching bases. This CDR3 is CASSQWTDQPQHF. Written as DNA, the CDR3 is TGTGCCAGCAGCCAGTGGACAGATCAGCCCCAGCATTTT.